The next 9 T cell receptor beta chains were all read from a single sample in a study of blood T cell repertoires in COVID-19. The assay was immunoSEQ multiplex PCR, and TCRdb's table has in-frame clones only and misses some. The sample holds 400,000 or so clones; 85% to 90% are singletons and the top ten take around 1.1%. The sample consisted of PBMCs or T cells enriched from blood (not recorded which). These receptors all stem from a man aged 25-40 years who had recovered from COVID-19.

V gene TRBV9 combines with J gene TRBJ2-2; 10 nucleotides agree with TRBD2. The J segment lost 4 bases and the V segment lost 8 bases, leaving 5 bases of the junction unmatched. Germline-derived CDR1 and CDR2 are SGDLS and YYNGEE. The CDR3 totals 14 residues. In nucleotides, the CDR3 is TGTGCCAGTCAGCGGGAGGGCTTCACCGGGGAGCTGTTTTTT. As protein: CASQREGFTGELFF.

The rearrangement joins TRBV28 to TRBJ2-5, with 9 bases fitting TRBD1. V dropped 2 bases and J dropped 3; count of bases not matched to a gene: 4. The CDR3 has 15 amino acids. The germline CDR1 and CDR2 sequences are MDHEN and SYDVKM. The CDR3 DNA follows: TGTGCCAGCAGTTTAAGGGACAGGGCCAAAGAGACCCAGTACTTC. This sequence encodes CASSLRDRAKETQYF.

DNA of the CDR3: TGTGCCAGCAGCCCAACACAGGGCACTAATGAAAAACTGTTTTTT. Translating it yields CASSPTQGTNEKLFF. This chain links TRBV7-9 with TRBJ1-4; D perhaps matches TRBD1 (6 bases). V was trimmed by 5 bases and J by 2 bases, leaving 12 bases between them. The CDR3 runs 15 residues. The germline V gene encodes CDR1 SEHNR and CDR2 FQNEAQ (reference sequence). Filled out from reference TRBV7-9 and TRBJ1-4, the complete variable domain reads DTGVSQNPRHKITKRGQNVTFRCDPISEHNRLYWYRQTLGQGPEFLTYFQNEAQLEKSRLLSDRFSAERPKGSFSTLEIQRTEQGDSAMYLCASSPTQGTNEKLFFGSGTQLSVL.

A word on this clone: At the DNA level, this CDR3 is encoded by other sequences in the same sample as well. Written as DNA, the CDR3 is TGTGCCAGCAGTAGGACAGGGTCCACTGAAGCTTTCTTT. Protein product: CASSRTGSTEAFF. This chain links TRBV6-5 with TRBJ1-1, with 8 bases identical to TRBD1. CDR1 is MNHEY, CDR2 SVGAGI, per germline. V gave up 5 bases and J gave up 4 bases; unmatched junction bases: 3. This CDR3 has 13 amino acids.

The chain carries TRBV7-2 and TRBJ2-3; TRBD1 agrees at 12 bases. The CDR3 contains 16 residues. The V segment lost 6 bases and the J segment 5 bases; nucleotides outside the gene matches: 9. Germline values: CDR1 SGHTA, CDR2 FQGNSA. The CDR3 region is CASRTPGQGAEDTQYF. CDR3 in DNA: TGTGCCAGCAGGACTCCGGGACAGGGGGCGGAAGATACGCAGTATTTT.

J is TRBJ1-2 and V is TRBV7-9; possible D gene TRBD1, 6 bases. The V and J ends lost 5 bases and 12 bases respectively, with 19 bases between them. The CDR3 sequence is 13 residues long. In germline, CDR1 is SEHNR, CDR2 FQNEAQ (reference sequence). The CDR3 loop reads CASSALDSAVHTF. The DNA for the CDR3 is TGTGCCAGCAGCGCACTGGACAGCGCTGTGCACACCTTC.

This chain links TRBV28 with TRBJ1-5; D gene uncertain. Germline values: CDR1 MDHEN, CDR2 SYDVKM. This CDR3 is built from 19 residues. V was pared by 5 bases and J by 0 bases, with 23 bases between. This CDR3 is CASSTSPGRIKHSNQPQHF. For the CDR3, the DNA is TGTGCCAGCAGTACTAGTCCTGGGCGGATTAAGCATAGCAATCAGCCCCAGCATTTT.

The rearrangement uses TRBV5-8 and TRBJ2-5; the D gene is possibly TRBD1 (6 bases). The germline CDR1 and CDR2 sequences are SGHTS and YDEGEE. CDR3 size: 13 residues. V lost 2 bases to trimming and J lost 4 bases, with 9 bases between them. The CDR3 reads CASSLQGLETQYF. CDR3 in DNA: TGTGCCAGCAGCTTACAGGGTTTAGAGACCCAGTACTTC.

This rearrangement joins TRBV14 to TRBJ1-2; no reliable D call. V was shortened by 1 base and J by 4 bases, with 7 bases between the two germline ends. The CDR3 covers 13 residues. The V gene's germline CDR1 is SGHDN and CDR2 FVKESK. CDR3 region: CASSQGPSYGYTF. The DNA for the CDR3 is TGTGCCAGCAGCCAAGGGCCTTCCTATGGCTACACCTTC. Based on the CDR3 plus reference TRBV14 and TRBJ1-2, the full variable domain is EAGVTQFPSHSVIEKGQTVTLRCDPISGHDNLYWYRRVMGKEIKFLLHFVKESKQDESGMPNNRFLAERTGGTYSTLKVQPAELEDSGVYFCASSQGPSYGYTFGSGTRLTVV.